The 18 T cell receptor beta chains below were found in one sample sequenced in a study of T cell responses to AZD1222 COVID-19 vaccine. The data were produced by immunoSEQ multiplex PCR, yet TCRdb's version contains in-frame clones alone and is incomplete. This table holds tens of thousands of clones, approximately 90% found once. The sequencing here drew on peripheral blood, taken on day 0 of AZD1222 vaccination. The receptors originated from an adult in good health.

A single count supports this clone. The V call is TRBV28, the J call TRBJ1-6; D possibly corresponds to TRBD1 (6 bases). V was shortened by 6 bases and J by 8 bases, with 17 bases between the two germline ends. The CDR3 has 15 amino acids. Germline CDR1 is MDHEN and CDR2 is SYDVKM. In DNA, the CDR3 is TGTGCCAGCAGATCGGACAGTTTTGTTGATTCACCCCTCCACTTT. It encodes CASRSDSFVDSPLHF.

The CDR3 region is CASSPRQRETQYF. For the CDR3, the DNA is TGTGCCAGCTCACCACGGCAGAGGGAGACCCAGTACTTC. The gene calls are TRBV18 and TRBJ2-5; D gene ambiguous. V was clipped by 1 base and J by 5 bases, with 8 bases between them. CDR1 is KGHSH, CDR2 LQKENI, per germline. This CDR3 region has 13 residues.

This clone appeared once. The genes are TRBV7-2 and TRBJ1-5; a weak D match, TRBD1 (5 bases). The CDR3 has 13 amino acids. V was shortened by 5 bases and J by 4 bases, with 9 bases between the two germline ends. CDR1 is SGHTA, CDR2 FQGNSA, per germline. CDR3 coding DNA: TGTGCCAGCAGCAATCCAGGGAATCAGCCCCAGCATTTT. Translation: CASSNPGNQPQHF.

CDR3 sequence reads: CASSSSPAPNYGYTF. As DNA, the CDR3 is TGTGCCAGCAGTTCCTCGCCAGCGCCAAACTATGGCTACACCTTC. The V call is TRBV27, the J call TRBJ1-2, with D unresolved. Germline V gene sequence: CDR1 MNHEY, CDR2 SMNVEV (reference sequence). Trimming removed 4 bases at V and 2 bases at J, with 14 bases between. The CDR3 is 15 residues long.

This chain's CDR3 is CASSRGQDWEQYF. As DNA, the CDR3 is TGTGCCAGCAGCCGGGGACAGGATTGGGAGCAGTACTTC. The chain carries TRBV7-8 and TRBJ2-7; 8 bases align to TRBD1. The CDR3 sequence is 13 residues long. V lost 5 bases, J lost 7 bases, and 7 bases stayed unmatched. Germline V gene data show CDR1 as SGHVS and CDR2 as FQNEAQ.

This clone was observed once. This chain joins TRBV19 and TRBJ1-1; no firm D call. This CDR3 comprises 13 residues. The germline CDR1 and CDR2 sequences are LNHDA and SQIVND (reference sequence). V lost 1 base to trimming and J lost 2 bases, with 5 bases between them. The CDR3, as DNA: TGTGCCAGTAGTATAGTTCCCAACACTGAAGCTTTCTTT. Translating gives CASSIVPNTEAFF.

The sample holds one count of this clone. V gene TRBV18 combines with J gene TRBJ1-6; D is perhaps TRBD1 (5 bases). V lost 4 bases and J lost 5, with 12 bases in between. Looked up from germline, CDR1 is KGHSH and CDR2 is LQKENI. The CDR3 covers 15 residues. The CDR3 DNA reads TGTGCCAGCTCACTAGTCCGGGGCGATAATTCACCCCTCCACTTT. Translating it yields CASSLVRGDNSPLHF. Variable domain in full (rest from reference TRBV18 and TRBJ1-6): NAGVMQNPRHLVRRRGQEARLRCSPMKGHSHVYWYRQLPEEGLKFMVYLQKENIIDESGMPKERFSAEFPKEGPSILRIQQVVRGDSAAYFCASSLVRGDNSPLHFGNGTRLTVT.

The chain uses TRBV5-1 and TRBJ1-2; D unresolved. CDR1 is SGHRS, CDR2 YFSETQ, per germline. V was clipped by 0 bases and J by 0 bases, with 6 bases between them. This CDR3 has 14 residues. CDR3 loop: CASSLELANYGYTF. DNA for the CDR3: TGCGCCAGCAGCTTGGAGTTGGCTAACTATGGCTACACCTTC.

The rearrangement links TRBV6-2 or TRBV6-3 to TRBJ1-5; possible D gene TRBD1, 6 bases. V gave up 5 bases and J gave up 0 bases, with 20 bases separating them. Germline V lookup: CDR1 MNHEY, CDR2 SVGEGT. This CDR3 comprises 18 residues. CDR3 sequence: CASSPGHRGGLSNQPQHF. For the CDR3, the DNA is TGTGCCAGCAGTCCGGGACACAGAGGGGGTCTTAGCAATCAGCCCCAGCATTTT.

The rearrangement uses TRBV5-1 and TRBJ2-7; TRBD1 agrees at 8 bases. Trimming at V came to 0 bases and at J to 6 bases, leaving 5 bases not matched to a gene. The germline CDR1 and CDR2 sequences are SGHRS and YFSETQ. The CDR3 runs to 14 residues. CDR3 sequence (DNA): TGCGCCAGCAGCTTGGGACAGGGGCAAGGCGAGCAGTACTTC. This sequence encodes CASSLGQGQGEQYF.

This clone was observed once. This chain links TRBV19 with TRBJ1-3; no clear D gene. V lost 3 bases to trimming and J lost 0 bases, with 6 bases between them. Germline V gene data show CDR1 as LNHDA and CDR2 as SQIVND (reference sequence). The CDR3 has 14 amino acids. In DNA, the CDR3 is TGTGCCAGTAGTATCGGGGTCTCTGGAAACACCATATATTTT. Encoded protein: CASSIGVSGNTIYF. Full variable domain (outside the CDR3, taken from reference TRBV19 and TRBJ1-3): DGGITQSPKYLFRKEGQNVTLSCEQNLNHDAMYWYRQDPGQGLRLIYYSQIVNDFQKGDIAEGYSVSREKKESFPLTVTSAQKNPTAFYLCASSIGVSGNTIYFGEGSWLTVV.

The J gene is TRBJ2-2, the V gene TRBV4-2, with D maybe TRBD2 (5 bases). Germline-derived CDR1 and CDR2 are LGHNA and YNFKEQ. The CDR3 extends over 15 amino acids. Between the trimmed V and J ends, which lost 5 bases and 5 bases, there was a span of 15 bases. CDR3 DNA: TGTGCCAGCAGCTCAGCTAGCTCGGGGACCGGGGAGCTGTTTTTT. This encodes CASSSASSGTGELFF.

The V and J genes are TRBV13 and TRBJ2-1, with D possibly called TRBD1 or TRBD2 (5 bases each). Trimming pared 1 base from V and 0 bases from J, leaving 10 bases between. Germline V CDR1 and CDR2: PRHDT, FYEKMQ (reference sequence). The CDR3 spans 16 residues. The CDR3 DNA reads TGTGCCAGCAGCTTAGTTGGGGGAAGCTCCTACAATGAGCAGTTCTTC. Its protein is CASSLVGGSSYNEQFF.

The CDR3 nucleotides read TGTGCCAGCAGGGGACTAGCCTACACCGGGGAGCTGTTTTTT. Translated, it gives CASRGLAYTGELFF. The rearrangement links TRBV3-1 (or the pseudogene TRBV3-2) to TRBJ2-2; 9 nucleotides match TRBD2. V shed 6 bases and J 3 bases; nucleotides not matched to a gene: 2. CDR3 length: 14 amino acids. Germline CDR1 and CDR2: LGHDT and YNNKEL (reference sequence).

The CDR3 sequence is CASGVAGVSYNEQFF. Here the CDR3 DNA reads TGTGCCAGCGGGGTCGCGGGAGTGTCCTACAATGAGCAGTTCTTC. J is TRBJ2-1 and V is TRBV6-5, with 7 bases matching TRBD2. The germline gives CDR1 MNHEY, CDR2 SVGAGI. CDR3 length equals 15 residues. Trimming cost V 8 bases and J 1 base; bases outside gene matches: 8.

CDR3 amino acids: CASRRVGGTEAFF. The CDR3 nucleotides are TGTGCCAGTCGTCGGGTGGGGGGCACTGAAGCTTTCTTT. The genes are TRBV19 and TRBJ1-1; D is perhaps TRBD1 (5 bases). There are 13 residues in the CDR3. V gave up 8 bases and J gave up 4 bases, with 14 bases separating them. Germline CDR1 reads LNHDA; CDR2 reads SQIVND (reference sequence).

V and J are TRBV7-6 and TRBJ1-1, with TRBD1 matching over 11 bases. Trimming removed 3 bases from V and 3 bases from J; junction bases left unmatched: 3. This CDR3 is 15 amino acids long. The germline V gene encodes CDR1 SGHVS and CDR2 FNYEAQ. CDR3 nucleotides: TGTGCCAGCAGCTTGGGACAGGGGGGTGACACTGAAGCTTTCTTT. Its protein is CASSLGQGGDTEAFF.

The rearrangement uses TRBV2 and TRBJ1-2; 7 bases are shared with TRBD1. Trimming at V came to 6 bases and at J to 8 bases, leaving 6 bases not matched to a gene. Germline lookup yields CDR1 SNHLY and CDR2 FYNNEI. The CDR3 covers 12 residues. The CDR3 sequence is CASSFTGDGYTF. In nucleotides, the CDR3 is TGTGCCAGCAGCTTCACAGGGGACGGCTACACCTTC. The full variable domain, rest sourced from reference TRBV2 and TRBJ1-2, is EPEVTQTPSHQVTQMGQEVILRCVPISNHLYFYWYRQILGQKVEFLVSFYNNEISEKSEIFDDQFSVERPDGSNFTLKIRSTKLEDSAMYFCASSFTGDGYTFGSGTRLTVV.